The clone carrying this T cell receptor beta chain was seen at least ten times. Its antigen remains unknown. The record originates from a study of molecular identifiers for immune sequencing clone quantification. Study details: Across replicate runs, RNA obtained from about 20,000 or 100,000 naive CD8 cells was divided into five, with four undergoing sequencing. Study results and limitations: Under 1% of molecules in naive cells, but over 99% of effector molecules, belonged to clones above 20 RNA copies. In a background of approximately 1 million naive cells, spiked Jurkat TCR RNA from one cell was reportedly detectable.

Library preparation followed earlier protocols using designated TCR primers. From the PCR reads, TCRdb called clonotypes with MiXCR, one entry per CDR3 protein. Of about 70,000 distinct CDR3 sequences detected, approximately 18% appear once; the ten largest clones hold 1.5% to 1.8%. The receptor was derived from a human donor in good health. Some libraries in this study had Jurkat cell RNA spiked in. Sequenced input: naive CD8+ T cells from blood, with Jurkat cell RNA spiked in. Subset given: FACS-sorted CD8+CD4-CCR7+CD45RA+ naive T cells.

CDR3 DNA sequence: TGTGCCAGCAGCCTGAGACAGGTCAATGAGCAGTTCTTC. As protein: CASSLRQVNEQFF. This chain connects TRBV11-2 to TRBJ2-1; D perhaps matches TRBD1 (6 bases). Trimming took 5 bases from V and 6 from J, leaving 11 bases between them. Per the germline V gene, CDR1 is SGHAT and CDR2 is FQNNGV. The CDR3 contains 13 residues.